Below, 32 T cell receptor beta chains from the same sample are listed, as sequenced in a study of tissue T cells after allogeneic stem cell transplantation. TCRdb's table, derived via immunoSEQ multiplex PCR, lists solely in-frame clones and lacks some. Of over a thousand clones listed, roughly 44% are singletons. The sample consisted of esophageal tissue, taken at autopsy. The receptor source for this set is a female patient aged 40-69 years with steroid-refractory graft-versus-host disease after an allogeneic stem cell transplant. Some of these T cells may belong to the graft donor.

V and J are TRBV3-1 (or the pseudogene TRBV3-2) and TRBJ2-5; D is possibly TRBD2 (5 bases). V shed 5 bases and J shed 5 bases, with 15 bases lying between them. Germline V gives CDR1 LGHDT, CDR2 YNNKEL (reference sequence). The CDR3 sequence is 14 residues long. The CDR3 nucleotides are TGTGCCAGCAGCTCTACGGGGAACCCCGAGACCCAGTACTTC. It is translated as CASSSTGNPETQYF.

The chain uses TRBV6-5 and TRBJ2-5, with D perhaps matching TRBD1 (5 bases). The germline V gene has CDR1 MNHEY and CDR2 SVGAGI. Trimming removed 5 bases from V and 3 bases from J, with 16 bases in between. This CDR3 has 15 residues. The CDR3 is CASSILWGGKETQYF. The CDR3 nucleotides read TGTGCCAGCAGTATCTTGTGGGGCGGAAAAGAGACCCAGTACTTC.

There are a few counts of this clone. This chain joins TRBV5-1 and TRBJ2-7; possibly TRBD1 for D (6 bases). Germline V gives CDR1 SGHRS, CDR2 YFSETQ. Trimming shortened V by 2 bases and J by 2 bases, and 14 bases separated the two germline ends. This CDR3 has 15 amino acids. The CDR3 spells CASSLTGTRTYEQYF. The CDR3 nucleotides read TGCGCCAGCAGCTTAACCGGGACACGTACCTACGAGCAGTACTTC.

By sample share, this clone is medium-sized (0.01 to 0.1%). The V and J genes are TRBV4-1 and TRBJ2-7; 7 nucleotides match TRBD2. The CDR3 runs to 14 residues. The ends lost 3 bases at V and 4 bases at J; junction bases unmatched: 6. Germline CDR1 is MGHRA and CDR2 is YSYEKL. The CDR3 here is CASSHRLASYEQYF. CDR3 in DNA: TGCGCCAGCAGCCATCGACTAGCTTCTTACGAGCAGTACTTC.

This sequence joins TRBV19 and TRBJ1-1, with a tentative D call TRBD1 (5 bases). Germline V gene lookup returns CDR1 LNHDA and CDR2 SQIVND (reference sequence). This CDR3 spans 14 amino acids. V shed 1 base and J shed 4 bases, with 10 bases lying between them. The CDR3 region is CASSIVRGSTEAFF. CDR3 nucleotides: TGTGCCAGTAGTATAGTGAGGGGCAGCACTGAAGCTTTCTTT.

This sequence joins TRBV5-1 and TRBJ1-1; D remains ambiguous. CDR3 size: 13 residues. Germline V gene lookup returns CDR1 SGHRS and CDR2 YFSETQ. Trimming removed 3 bases at V and 1 base at J, with 7 bases between. In DNA form, the CDR3 reads TGCGCCAGCAGCTCGACCGGGAACACTGAAGCTTTCTTT. Protein: CASSSTGNTEAFF.

The chain is built from TRBV2 and TRBJ1-4; the match to TRBD1 covers 7 bases. Per germline, CDR1 SNHLY and CDR2 FYNNEI. This CDR3 contains 13 residues. The trim removed 6 bases at V and 10 bases at J, leaving 8 bases unmatched. The CDR3 is CASRPRQGGKLFF. The CDR3 DNA sequence: TGTGCCAGCAGACCAAGACAGGGTGGAAAACTGTTTTTT.

The chain has TRBV12-3 or TRBV12-4 and TRBJ1-2; a weak D match, TRBD1 (6 bases). This CDR3 is built from 13 residues. Trimming left V 7 bases short and J 8 bases short, with 17 bases between. CDR3 sequence reads: CASKRGFPGGYTF. The DNA for the CDR3 is TGTGCCAGCAAAAGGGGGTTCCCTGGGGGCTACACCTTC.

This clone was detected a few times. The rearrangement uses TRBV27 and TRBJ2-5, with 7 bases that match TRBD2. V lost 4 bases to trimming and J lost 4 bases; unmatched junction nucleotides: 6. This CDR3 has 14 amino acids. Germline V CDR1 and CDR2: MNHEY, SMNVEV (reference sequence). The CDR3 DNA follows: TGTGCCAGCAGTTATGGGGGGGGAACAGAGACCCAGTACTTC. Residues: CASSYGGGTETQYF.

The rearrangement joins TRBV7-9 to TRBJ1-1; D is ambiguous. The V end lost 2 bases, the J end lost 1 base, and 5 bases lay between the germline ends. In germline, CDR1 is SEHNR, CDR2 FQNEAQ (reference sequence). The CDR3 loop spans 13 amino acids. The CDR3 bases are TGTGCCAGCAGCTTACTCTGGAACACTGAAGCTTTCTTT. This translates into CASSLLWNTEAFF.

By share, this clone ranks as medium-sized (0.01 to 0.1%). The chain has TRBV3-1 (or the pseudogene TRBV3-2) and TRBJ1-1; D gene ambiguous. The CDR3 loop spans 14 amino acids. Deletions cut 1 base from V and 7 bases from J, with 13 bases between. Germline CDR1 is LGHDT and CDR2 is YNNKEL (reference sequence). Here the CDR3 DNA reads TGTGCCAGCAGCCAAGGGGCGCACTGGAGTGAAGCTTTCTTT. It encodes CASSQGAHWSEAFF.

This clone is judged large (0.1 to 1%). The J gene is TRBJ1-2, the V gene TRBV6-2 or TRBV6-3, with TRBD1 matching 10 bases. Germline values: CDR1 MNHEY, CDR2 SVGEGT. The J segment lost 7 bases and the V segment lost 0 bases, leaving 5 bases of the junction unmatched. This CDR3 contains 15 residues. As DNA, the CDR3 is TGTGCCAGCAGTTACTCCGGGACAGGGGTCGGTGGCTACACCTTC. Its translation: CASSYSGTGVGGYTF.

Judged by abundance, this clone is large. The chain combines TRBV2 with TRBJ2-1; 8 positions agree with TRBD2. V shed 7 bases and J 8 bases; nucleotides not matched to a gene: 7. There are 13 residues in the CDR3. Germline V gives CDR1 SNHLY, CDR2 FYNNEI. The chain's CDR3 is CASIQRELYEQFF. CDR3 nucleotide sequence: TGTGCCAGCATACAGCGGGAGTTGTATGAGCAGTTCTTC.

This clone has just a few counts. This rearrangement joins TRBV7-6 to TRBJ2-7; 8 nucleotides align to TRBD1. The CDR3 contains 15 residues. CDR1 is SGHVS, CDR2 FNYEAQ, per germline. Unmatched junction bases numbered 6, after V lost 1 base and J lost 4 bases. This chain's CDR3 is CASSLGYRGFYEQYF. CDR3 nucleotide sequence: TGTGCCAGCAGCTTAGGTTACAGGGGGTTTTACGAGCAGTACTTC.

The V call is TRBV29-1, the J call TRBJ1-1; 12 bases are a match to TRBD1. Germline CDR1 and CDR2: SQVTM and ANQGSEA. J was trimmed by 5 bases and V by 6 bases; bases with no gene match: 10. The CDR3 spans 15 residues. The CDR3 spells CSVDGTGGPRTEAFF. DNA of the CDR3: TGCAGCGTCGATGGGACAGGGGGCCCGAGGACTGAAGCTTTCTTT.

V usage is TRBV4-1 and J usage is TRBJ2-7, with D uncertain. Germline CDR1 MGHRA, CDR2 YSYEKL. This CDR3 region has 16 residues. Between the trimmed V and J ends, which lost 0 bases and 2 bases, there was a span of 14 bases. The chain's CDR3 is CASSQDSSGKAYEQYF. The CDR3 DNA reads as TGCGCCAGCAGCCAAGATTCTTCCGGCAAGGCCTACGAGCAGTACTTC.

This clone was observed a handful of times. The chain has TRBV29-1 and TRBJ2-7; 9 bases fit TRBD1. Germline values: CDR1 SQVTM, CDR2 ANQGSEA. This CDR3 is built from 14 residues. The V segment lost 1 base and the J segment 1 base; nucleotides outside the gene matches: 2. DNA for the CDR3: TGCAGCGTTGAAGCGACAGGGGGTTCCTACGAGCAGTACTTC. Its protein product is CSVEATGGSYEQYF.

Worth noting for this clone: This could be a read error, since a much larger clone is one nucleotide away. J is TRBJ1-1 and V is TRBV7-2; 7 bases agree with TRBD1. The CDR3 extends over 15 amino acids. Per germline, CDR1 SGHTA and CDR2 FQGNSA. The ends lost 8 bases at V and 4 bases at J; junction bases unmatched: 13. The CDR3 region is CASRWGGGGGTEAFF. CDR3 in DNA: TGTGCCAGCCGCTGGGGGGGAGGGGGCGGCACTGAAGCTTTCTTT.

In its sample, this clone was seen a few times. The rearrangement joins TRBV2 to TRBJ2-1, with D possibly called TRBD1 or TRBD2 (5 bases each). Germline V gene lookup returns CDR1 SNHLY and CDR2 FYNNEI. The CDR3 runs 16 residues. Trimming removed 4 bases at V and 1 base at J, with 14 bases between. The CDR3 DNA sequence: TGTGCCAGCAGTGTGCGGGCTTGGGGGTCCTACAATGAGCAGTTCTTC. Its protein is CASSVRAWGSYNEQFF.

This clone was recorded once. V and J are TRBV10-3 and TRBJ1-1; weak D call: TRBD1 (5 bases). Looked up from germline, CDR1 is ENHRY and CDR2 is SYGVKD. This CDR3 spans 14 amino acids. V lost 6 bases and J 2 bases, leaving 13 bases between the germline ends. In DNA, the CDR3 is TGTGCCATCAGGAATCAGGGAGGAAACACTGAAGCTTTCTTT. Translated, it gives CAIRNQGGNTEAFF.

The rearrangement links TRBV10-3 to TRBJ1-2; TRBD1 aligns across 9 bases. Losses at the gene ends were 4 bases for V and 7 bases for J; bases not matched to a gene: 13. CDR1 and CDR2 (germline): ENHRY, SYGVKD. The CDR3 runs to 16 residues. The CDR3 here is CAISARVRDRASGYTF. The CDR3 DNA reads TGTGCCATCAGTGCTAGGGTACGGGACAGGGCGAGTGGCTACACCTTC.

This clone counts as medium-sized (0.01 to 0.1%). The rearrangement links TRBV11-2 to TRBJ1-1; D is perhaps TRBD1 (5 bases). CDR3 length: 15 residues. Germline CDR1 and CDR2: SGHAT and FQNNGV. V was shortened by 5 bases and J by 2 bases, with 15 bases between the two germline ends. The CDR3, as DNA: TGTGCCAGCAGCCCGAGTGGGACTTTAAACACTGAAGCTTTCTTT. It encodes CASSPSGTLNTEAFF.

Of note for this clone: Compared with germline, one end of the junction differs, possibly owing to a read error. The chain joins TRBV5-1 to TRBJ1-2; D perhaps matches TRBD1 (6 bases). This CDR3 comprises 12 residues. From germline, CDR1 is SGHRS and CDR2 YFSETQ. Written as DNA, the CDR3 is TGCGCCAGCAGCTTACAGGGCTATGGCCACACCTTC. Translating it yields CASSLQGYGHTF.

A single count supports this clone. V and J are TRBV5-1 and TRBJ2-5; D might be TRBD1 (5 bases). This CDR3 contains 15 residues. The germline CDR1 and CDR2 sequences are SGHRS and YFSETQ. V was pared by 0 bases and J by 9 bases, with 18 bases between. In DNA form, the CDR3 reads TGCGCCAGCAGCTTGGAGGGCAGGGTAAACGCGCCCCAGTACTTC. It translates to CASSLEGRVNAPQYF.

With regard to this clone: The same CDR3 can be traced to other DNA sequences in this sample. The chain combines TRBV29-1 with TRBJ1-1; TRBD1 agrees at 7 bases. Per the germline V gene, CDR1 is SQVTM and CDR2 is ANQGSEA. Trimming at V came to 6 bases and at J to 4 bases, leaving 8 bases not matched to a gene. CDR3 size: 13 residues. The CDR3 nucleotides read TGCAGCGTGAGACAGGGCGGGAGCACTGAAGCTTTCTTT. This codes for CSVRQGGSTEAFF.

This clone is classed as medium-sized. The chain is built from TRBV6-5 and TRBJ2-3; 9 bases are a match to TRBD1. The CDR3 runs to 15 residues. With V trimmed by 6 bases and J by 4 bases, 8 bases remained unmatched. Germline CDR1 reads MNHEY; CDR2 reads SVGAGI. The CDR3 reads CASRLQGAQADTQYF. The CDR3 DNA follows: TGTGCCAGCAGGCTACAGGGGGCGCAGGCAGATACGCAGTATTTT.

This chain connects TRBV19 to TRBJ1-5; a weak D match, TRBD1 (5 bases). There are 14 residues in the CDR3. V lost 1 base and J lost 7, with 11 bases in between. Germline V gives CDR1 LNHDA, CDR2 SQIVND (reference sequence). CDR3 bases: TGTGCCAGTAGTATAGGAGATGGGGGACAGCCCCAGCATTTT. Translation: CASSIGDGGQPQHF.

This clone showed up just a few times. The chain links TRBV5-4 to TRBJ1-2, with 7 bases matching TRBD1. The V gene end was trimmed by 4 bases and the J gene end by 8 bases; junction bases not matched to a gene: 8. The CDR3 consists of 13 residues. CDR1 and CDR2 from the germline V gene are SGHNT and YYREEE (reference sequence). The CDR3 DNA is TGTGCCAGCAGCCCCGACAGGGAGGGAGGCTACACCTTC. Its protein is CASSPDREGGYTF.

The chain joins TRBV11-3 to TRBJ2-7, with 8 bases identical to TRBD1. The J segment lost 6 bases and the V segment lost 4 bases, leaving 8 bases of the junction unmatched. CDR1 SGHNT and CDR2 YENEEA come from the germline V gene. The CDR3 sequence is 14 residues long. The chain's CDR3 is CASSSQGALGEQYF. DNA for the CDR3: TGTGCCAGCAGCTCCCAGGGGGCGCTGGGCGAGCAGTACTTC. Full variable domain (outside the CDR3, taken from reference TRBV11-3 and TRBJ2-7): EAGVVQSPRYKIIEKKQPVAFWCNPISGHNTLYWYLQNLGQGPELLIRYENEEAVDDSQLPKDRFSAERLKGVDSTLKIQPAELGDSAVYLCASSSQGALGEQYFGPGTRLTVT.

This clone qualifies as medium-sized. The chain employs TRBV29-1 and TRBJ2-2; 12 bases match TRBD1. The CDR3 sequence is 17 residues long. Germline CDR1 SQVTM, CDR2 ANQGSEA. Unmatched junction bases numbered 8, after V lost 6 bases and J lost 0 bases. The CDR3 reads CSVGDRGPFANTGELFF. DNA for the CDR3: TGCAGCGTGGGGGACAGGGGGCCGTTCGCGAACACCGGGGAGCTGTTTTTT.

The V and J genes are TRBV7-8 and TRBJ1-5; 8 bases line up with TRBD1. Per the germline V gene, CDR1 is SGHVS and CDR2 is FQNEAQ. V gave up 0 bases and J gave up 3 bases; unmatched junction bases: 4. The CDR3 has 16 amino acids. CDR3 nucleotides: TGTGCCAGCAGCTTAGCGGGGCAGGGGGCCAATCAGCCCCAGCATTTT. Its translation is CASSLAGQGANQPQHF.

This clone was seen a handful of times. The gene calls are TRBV20-1 and TRBJ1-6; D call uncertain. This CDR3 comprises 13 residues. Germline-derived CDR1 and CDR2 are DFQATT and SNEGSKA (reference sequence). V was shortened by 3 bases and J by 7 bases, with 10 bases between the two germline ends. Here the CDR3 DNA reads TGCAGTGCTAGTCCCTTTGGGAATTCACCCCTCCACTTT. It encodes CSASPFGNSPLHF.